This is a list of T cell receptor beta chains from one sample in a study of OX40 agonist ivuxolimab in advanced cancers. TCRdb's copy holds only in-frame clones and misses some; the assay was immunoSEQ multiplex PCR. The repertoire holds 60,000 to 80,000 clones, around 86% seen once, with approximately 8% in the top ten. Sample: CD4+ or CD8+ T cells sorted from blood, taken in a trial of the OX40 agonist ivuxolimab. Receptor source: an adult with an advanced solid tumor such as melanoma, head and neck, liver or kidney cancer. The CDR3 runs from the conserved cysteine through the conserved F or W. Each record gives: V gene, J gene, D gene, clone size, CDR3 protein, CDR3 DNA. The D gene is left open where the match is weak. The size field is filled for only some rows; it gives once, few, many or a size class.

v_gene: TRBV7-2
j_gene: TRBJ2-1
d_gene: NA
abundance: NA
CDR3aa: CASSLSSANEQFF
CDR3nt: TGTGCCAGCAGCTTGTCCTCCGCCAATGAGCAGTTCTTC

v_gene: TRBV7-9
j_gene: TRBJ1-4
d_gene: NA
abundance: NA
CDR3aa: CASSFPGTHEKLFF
CDR3nt: TGTGCCAGCAGCTTCCCCGGGACACACGAAAAACTGTTTTTT

v_gene: TRBV5-1
j_gene: TRBJ1-1
d_gene: TRBD1
abundance: NA
CDR3aa: CASSRGTESSEAFF
CDR3nt: TGCGCCAGCAGCAGGGGGACAGAGAGTTCTGAAGCTTTCTTT

v_gene: TRBV7-7
j_gene: TRBJ2-3
d_gene: NA
abundance: NA
CDR3aa: CASSPGGTDTQYF
CDR3nt: TGTGCTAGCAGCCCCGGAGGGACAGATACGCAGTATTTT

v_gene: TRBV9
j_gene: TRBJ1-1
d_gene: NA
abundance: few
CDR3aa: CASSVAPETEAFF
CDR3nt: TGTGCCAGCAGCGTAGCTCCAGAGACTGAAGCTTTCTTT

v_gene: TRBV4-2
j_gene: TRBJ2-3
d_gene: TRBD1
abundance: NA
CDR3aa: CASSLATGGTDTQYF
CDR3nt: TGTGCCAGCAGCCTCGCGACAGGGGGCACAGATACGCAGTATTTT

v_gene: TRBV18
j_gene: TRBJ2-5
d_gene: NA
abundance: NA
CDR3aa: CASSPVTFRETQYF
CDR3nt: TGTGCCAGCTCACCAGTAACCTTCAGAGAGACCCAGTACTTC

v_gene: TRBV7-2
j_gene: TRBJ2-3
d_gene: NA
abundance: NA
CDR3aa: CASSLNGNPDTQYF
CDR3nt: TGTGCCAGCAGCTTAAACGGCAACCCAGATACGCAGTATTTT

v_gene: TRBV7-3
j_gene: TRBJ2-6
d_gene: NA
abundance: NA
CDR3aa: CASSLIGLSSGANVLTF
CDR3nt: TGTGCCAGCAGCTTAATCGGACTGAGCTCTGGGGCCAACGTCCTGACTTTC

v_gene: TRBV11-2
j_gene: TRBJ2-7
d_gene: NA
abundance: NA
CDR3aa: CASSLNEGTSEQYF
CDR3nt: TGTGCCAGCAGCTTAAACGAGGGAACTTCCGAGCAGTACTTC

v_gene: TRBV27
j_gene: TRBJ1-1
d_gene: NA
abundance: once
CDR3aa: CASSLFQNTEAFF
CDR3nt: TGTGCCAGCAGTTTATTTCAGAACACTGAAGCTTTCTTT

v_gene: TRBV5-6
j_gene: TRBJ2-5
d_gene: NA
abundance: NA
CDR3aa: CASSPTWVETQYF
CDR3nt: TGTGCCAGCAGCCCTACTTGGGTGGAGACCCAGTACTTC

v_gene: TRBV19
j_gene: TRBJ2-3
d_gene: NA
abundance: NA
CDR3aa: CCWPTNRDTDTQYF
CDR3nt: TGTTGTTGGCCCACGAACAGAGACACAGATACGCAGTATTTT

v_gene: TRBV19
j_gene: TRBJ1-5
d_gene: TRBD1
abundance: NA
CDR3aa: CASKSPTGTNQPQHF
CDR3nt: TGTGCCAGTAAGTCCCCGACAGGGACGAATCAGCCCCAGCATTTT

v_gene: TRBV5-1
j_gene: TRBJ1-1
d_gene: NA
abundance: NA
CDR3aa: CASNRDTLGNTEAFF
CDR3nt: TGCGCCAGCAACAGGGACACTCTCGGGAACACTGAAGCTTTCTTT

v_gene: TRBV5-6
j_gene: TRBJ1-2
d_gene: NA
abundance: NA
CDR3aa: CASSRVYYGYTF
CDR3nt: TGTGCCAGCAGCCGGGTCTACTATGGCTACACCTTC

v_gene: TRBV11-3
j_gene: TRBJ2-5
d_gene: NA
abundance: NA
CDR3aa: CASSPSGWEQYF
CDR3nt: TGTGCCAGCAGCCCAAGCGGATGGGAGCAGTACTTC

v_gene: TRBV5-4
j_gene: TRBJ1-6
d_gene: NA
abundance: NA
CDR3aa: CASTYSQQRSPLHF
CDR3nt: TGTGCCAGCACCTACTCACAGCAGCGTTCACCCCTCCACTTT

v_gene: TRBV5-1
j_gene: TRBJ2-2
d_gene: TRBD2
abundance: once
CDR3aa: CASSARTSPGPGELFF
CDR3nt: TGCGCCAGCAGCGCCCGGACTAGTCCCGGTCCCGGGGAGCTGTTTTTT

v_gene: TRBV19
j_gene: TRBJ1-1
d_gene: NA
abundance: NA
CDR3aa: CASSMRGVGTEAFF
CDR3nt: TGTGCCAGTAGTATGAGGGGCGTGGGAACTGAAGCTTTCTTT

v_gene: TRBV7-2
j_gene: TRBJ1-1
d_gene: NA
abundance: NA
CDR3aa: CASSLVPQVLGDTEAFF
CDR3nt: TGTGCCAGCAGCTTAGTCCCACAGGTCCTGGGCGACACTGAAGCTTTCTTT

v_gene: TRBV14
j_gene: TRBJ2-1
d_gene: NA
abundance: once
CDR3aa: CASSQGRLPSNEQFF
CDR3nt: TGTGCCAGCAGCCAAGGACGGCTACCTTCCAATGAGCAGTTCTTC

v_gene: TRBV19
j_gene: TRBJ1-2
d_gene: NA
abundance: NA
CDR3aa: CASSMETRGGNYGYTF
CDR3nt: TGTGCCAGTAGTATGGAGACCAGAGGAGGGAACTATGGCTACACCTTC

v_gene: TRBV27
j_gene: TRBJ2-1
d_gene: TRBD1
abundance: few
CDR3aa: CASSPDRGHYNEQFF
CDR3nt: TGTGCCAGCAGCCCTGACAGGGGGCACTACAATGAGCAGTTCTTC

v_gene: TRBV28
j_gene: TRBJ1-2
d_gene: TRBD1
abundance: once
CDR3aa: CASSLLGQGDGYTF
CDR3nt: TGTGCCAGCAGTTTATTAGGACAGGGAGATGGCTACACCTTC

v_gene: TRBV19
j_gene: TRBJ1-2
d_gene: TRBD1
abundance: NA
CDR3aa: CASSIEPGQGPYGYTF
CDR3nt: TGTGCCAGTAGTATAGAACCCGGACAGGGTCCCTATGGCTACACCTTC

v_gene: TRBV7-2
j_gene: TRBJ2-5
d_gene: NA
abundance: NA
CDR3aa: CASSLGGQETQYF
CDR3nt: TGTGCCAGCAGCTTAGGGGGGCAAGAGACCCAGTACTTC

v_gene: TRBV7-2
j_gene: TRBJ2-1
d_gene: TRBD2
abundance: NA
CDR3aa: CASSLDASGGPSYNEQFF
CDR3nt: TGTGCCAGCAGCTTAGATGCTAGCGGGGGTCCCTCCTACAATGAGCAGTTCTTC